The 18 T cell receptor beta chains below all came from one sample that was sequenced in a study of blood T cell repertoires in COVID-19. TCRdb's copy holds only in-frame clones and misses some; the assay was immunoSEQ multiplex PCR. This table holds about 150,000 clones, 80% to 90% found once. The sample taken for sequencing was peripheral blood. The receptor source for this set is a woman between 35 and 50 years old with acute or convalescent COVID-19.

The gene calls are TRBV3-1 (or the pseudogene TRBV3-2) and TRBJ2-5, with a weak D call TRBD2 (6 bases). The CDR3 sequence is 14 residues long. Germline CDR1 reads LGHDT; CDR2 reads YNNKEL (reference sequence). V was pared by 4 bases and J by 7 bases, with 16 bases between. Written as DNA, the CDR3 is TGTGCCAGCAGCCCACGGACGGGGGAAGTGACCCAGTACTTC. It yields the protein CASSPRTGEVTQYF.

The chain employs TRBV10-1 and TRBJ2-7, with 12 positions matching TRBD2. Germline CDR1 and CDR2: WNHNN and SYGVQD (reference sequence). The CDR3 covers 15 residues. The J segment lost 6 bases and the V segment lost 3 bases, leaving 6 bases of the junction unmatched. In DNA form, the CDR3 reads TGCGCCAGCAGTGATAAGACTAGCGGGAGCCCCGAGCAGTACTTC. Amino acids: CASSDKTSGSPEQYF.

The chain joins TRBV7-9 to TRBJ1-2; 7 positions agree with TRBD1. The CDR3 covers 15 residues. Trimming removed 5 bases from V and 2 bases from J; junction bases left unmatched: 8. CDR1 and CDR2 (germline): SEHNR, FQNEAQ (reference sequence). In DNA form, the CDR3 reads TGTGCCAGCAGCACCGACAGGGTAGGCAACTATGGCTACACCTTC. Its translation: CASSTDRVGNYGYTF.

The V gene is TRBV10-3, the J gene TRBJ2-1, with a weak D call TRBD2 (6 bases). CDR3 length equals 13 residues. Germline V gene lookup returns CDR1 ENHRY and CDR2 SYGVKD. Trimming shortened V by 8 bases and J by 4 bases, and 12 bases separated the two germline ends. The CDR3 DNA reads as TGTGCCATCGAGTCTAGCGAGTACAATGAGCAGTTCTTC. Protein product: CAIESSEYNEQFF.

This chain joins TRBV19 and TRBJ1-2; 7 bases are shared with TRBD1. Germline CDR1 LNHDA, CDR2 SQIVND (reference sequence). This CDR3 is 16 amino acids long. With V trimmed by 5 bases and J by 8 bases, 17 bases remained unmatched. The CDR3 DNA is TGTGCCAGTAGTCTACAGGGGACGAGAGGCTACGGGGGCTACACCTTC. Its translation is CASSLQGTRGYGGYTF. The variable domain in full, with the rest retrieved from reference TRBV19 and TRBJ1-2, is DGGITQSPKYLFRKEGQNVTLSCEQNLNHDAMYWYRQDPGQGLRLIYYSQIVNDFQKGDIAEGYSVSREKKESFPLTVTSAQKNPTAFYLCASSLQGTRGYGGYTFGSGTRLTVV.

CDR3 nucleotide sequence: TGTGCCAGCAGTTCGGGACTAGCGGGTTACGAGCAGTACTTC. Its translation is CASSSGLAGYEQYF. The chain links TRBV6-5 to TRBJ2-7, with 12 positions matching TRBD2. The junction had 2 bases not matched to a gene; V was cut back by 4 bases and J by 4 bases. There are 14 residues in the CDR3. CDR1 and CDR2 from the germline V gene are MNHEY and SVGAGI.

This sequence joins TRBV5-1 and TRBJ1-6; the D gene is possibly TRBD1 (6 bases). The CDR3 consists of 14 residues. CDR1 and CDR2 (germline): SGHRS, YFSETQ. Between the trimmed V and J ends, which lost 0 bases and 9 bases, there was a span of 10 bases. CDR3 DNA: TGCGCCAGCAGCTTGGCAGGGGTCGTTTCACCCCTCCACTTT. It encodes CASSLAGVVSPLHF.

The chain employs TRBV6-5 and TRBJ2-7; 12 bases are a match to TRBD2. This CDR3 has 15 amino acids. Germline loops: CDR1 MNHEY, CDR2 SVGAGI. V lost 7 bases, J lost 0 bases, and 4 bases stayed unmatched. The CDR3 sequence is CASIGLAGSSYEQYF. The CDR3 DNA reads TGTGCCAGCATTGGACTAGCGGGAAGCTCCTACGAGCAGTACTTC.

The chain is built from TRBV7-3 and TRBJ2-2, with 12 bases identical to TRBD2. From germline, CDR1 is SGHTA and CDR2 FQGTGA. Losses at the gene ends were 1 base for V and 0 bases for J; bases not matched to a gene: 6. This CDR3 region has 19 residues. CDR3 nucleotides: TGTGCCAGCAGCTTAAAATGGGGACTAGCGGGCTCGAACACCGGGGAGCTGTTTTTT. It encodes CASSLKWGLAGSNTGELFF.

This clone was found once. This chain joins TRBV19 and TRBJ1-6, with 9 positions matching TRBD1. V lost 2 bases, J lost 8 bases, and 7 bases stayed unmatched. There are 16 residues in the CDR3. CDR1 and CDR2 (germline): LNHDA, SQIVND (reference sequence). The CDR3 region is CASSITGGNWDSPLHF. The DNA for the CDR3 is TGTGCCAGTAGTATAACAGGGGGCAATTGGGATTCACCCCTCCACTTT. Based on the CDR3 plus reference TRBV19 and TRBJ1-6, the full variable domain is DGGITQSPKYLFRKEGQNVTLSCEQNLNHDAMYWYRQDPGQGLRLIYYSQIVNDFQKGDIAEGYSVSREKKESFPLTVTSAQKNPTAFYLCASSITGGNWDSPLHFGNGTRLTVT.

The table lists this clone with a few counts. The CDR3 sequence: CASSLGTGYDTEAFF. CDR3 sequence (DNA): TGTGCCAGCAGCTTGGGGACAGGGTATGACACTGAAGCTTTCTTT. V is TRBV7-8 and J is TRBJ1-1; 9 bases are shared with TRBD1. The junction had 5 bases not matched to a gene; V was cut back by 3 bases and J by 3 bases. The CDR3 has 15 amino acids. Germline CDR1 SGHVS, CDR2 FQNEAQ.

CDR3 nucleotide sequence: TGTGCCAGCAGCACGACGGACAGGGGAATAGCCTACGAGCAGTACTTC. This sequence encodes CASSTTDRGIAYEQYF. This chain uses TRBV7-9 with TRBJ2-7, with 9 bases matching TRBD1. V gave up 5 bases and J gave up 2 bases; unmatched junction bases: 10. CDR3 length: 16 amino acids. From germline, CDR1 is SEHNR and CDR2 FQNEAQ (reference sequence).

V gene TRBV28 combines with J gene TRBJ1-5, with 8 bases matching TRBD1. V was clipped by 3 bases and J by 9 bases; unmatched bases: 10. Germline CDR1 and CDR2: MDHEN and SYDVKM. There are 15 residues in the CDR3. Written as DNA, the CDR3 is TGTGCCAGCAGTTTGGCGGGACAGGACGGTCCGCCCCAGCATTTT. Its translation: CASSLAGQDGPPQHF.

In DNA form, the CDR3 reads TGTGCCAGCAGATACGGGACTAGCGGGACGGCGCAGTATTTT. Translating gives CASRYGTSGTAQYF. This chain links TRBV5-6 with TRBJ2-3; 13 nucleotides line up with TRBD2. Germline V gene data show CDR1 as SGHDT and CDR2 as YYEEEE. V gave up 5 bases and J gave up 10 bases; unmatched junction bases: 7. The CDR3 is 14 amino acids.

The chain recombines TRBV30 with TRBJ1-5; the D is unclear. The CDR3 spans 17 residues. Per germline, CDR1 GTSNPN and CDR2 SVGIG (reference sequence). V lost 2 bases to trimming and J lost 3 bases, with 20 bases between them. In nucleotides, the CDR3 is TGTGCCTGGAGTACGAATAGGGAAGGAGGCACCAATCAGCCCCAGCATTTT. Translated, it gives CAWSTNREGGTNQPQHF.

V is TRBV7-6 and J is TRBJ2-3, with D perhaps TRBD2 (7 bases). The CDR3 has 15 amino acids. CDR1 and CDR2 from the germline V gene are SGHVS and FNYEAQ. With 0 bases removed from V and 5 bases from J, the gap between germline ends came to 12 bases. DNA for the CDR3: TGTGCCAGCAGCTTAGCGGGGGGGCCTGGAGATACGCAGTATTTT. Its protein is CASSLAGGPGDTQYF.

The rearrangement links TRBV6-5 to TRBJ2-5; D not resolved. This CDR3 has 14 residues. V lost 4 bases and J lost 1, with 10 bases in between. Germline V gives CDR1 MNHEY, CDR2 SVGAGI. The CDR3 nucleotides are TGTGCCAGCAGTTCTCAGGTTTCCCAAGAGACCCAGTACTTC. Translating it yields CASSSQVSQETQYF.

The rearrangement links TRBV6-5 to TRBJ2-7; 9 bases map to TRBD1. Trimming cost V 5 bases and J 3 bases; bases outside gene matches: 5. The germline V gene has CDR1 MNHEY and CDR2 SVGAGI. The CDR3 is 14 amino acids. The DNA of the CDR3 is TGTGCCAGCAGTCGGACAGGGGCGGACTACGAGCAGTACTTC. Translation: CASSRTGADYEQYF.